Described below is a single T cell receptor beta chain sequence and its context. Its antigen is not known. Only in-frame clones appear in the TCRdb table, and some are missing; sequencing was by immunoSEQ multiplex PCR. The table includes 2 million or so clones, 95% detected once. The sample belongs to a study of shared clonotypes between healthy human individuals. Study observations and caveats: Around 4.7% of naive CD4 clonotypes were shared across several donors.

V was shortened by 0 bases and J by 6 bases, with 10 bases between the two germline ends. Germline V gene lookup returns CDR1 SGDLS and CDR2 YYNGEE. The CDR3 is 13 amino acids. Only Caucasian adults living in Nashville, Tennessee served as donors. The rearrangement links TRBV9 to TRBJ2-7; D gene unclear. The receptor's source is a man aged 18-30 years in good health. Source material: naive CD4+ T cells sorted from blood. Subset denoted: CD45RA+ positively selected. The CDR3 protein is CASSVGPVSEQYF. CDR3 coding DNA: TGTGCCAGCAGCGTAGGTCCCGTTAGCGAGCAGTACTTC.